This T cell receptor (beta chain) was identified during a study of shared clonotypes between healthy human individuals. Overall study results and limits: Lower generation probabilities were found for non-shared clonotypes than for those shared by all four donors.

Germline V gives CDR1 SGHRS, CDR2 YFSETQ. CDR3 length: 14 amino acids. V dropped 4 bases and J dropped 6 bases, with 15 bases sitting between them. Tens of thousands of T cell genomes (around 0.2 ug DNA) went into each sorted-subset replicate. The repertoire was sequenced with immunoSEQ multiplex PCR; TCRdb's copy has only in-frame clones and lacks some. The table shows roughly 1,600,000 clones, with roughly 98.5% occurring only once. Turning to this clone: Its target is unknown.

The chain couples TRBV5-1 to TRBJ2-3; D remains unclear. Sequenced sample: naive CD4+ T cells sorted from blood. The subset was: CD45RA+ positively selected. This TCR was recovered from a man aged 30-40 years in good health. This CDR3 is CASSLGSTRDTQYF. Written as DNA, the CDR3 is TGCGCCAGCAGCCTAGGGTCCACCAGGGATACGCAGTATTTT.